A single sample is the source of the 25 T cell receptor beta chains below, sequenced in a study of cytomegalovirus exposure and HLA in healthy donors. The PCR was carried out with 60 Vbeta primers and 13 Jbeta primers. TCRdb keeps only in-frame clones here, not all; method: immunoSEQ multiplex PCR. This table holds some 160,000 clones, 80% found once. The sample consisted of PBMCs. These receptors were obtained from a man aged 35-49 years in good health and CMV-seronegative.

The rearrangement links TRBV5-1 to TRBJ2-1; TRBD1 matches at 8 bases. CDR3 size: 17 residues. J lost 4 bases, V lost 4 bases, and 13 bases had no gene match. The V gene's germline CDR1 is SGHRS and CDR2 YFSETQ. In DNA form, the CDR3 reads TGCGCCAGCAGCCCGGCCATCGGGACAGGCAATTACAATGAGCAGTTCTTC. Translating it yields CASSPAIGTGNYNEQFF.

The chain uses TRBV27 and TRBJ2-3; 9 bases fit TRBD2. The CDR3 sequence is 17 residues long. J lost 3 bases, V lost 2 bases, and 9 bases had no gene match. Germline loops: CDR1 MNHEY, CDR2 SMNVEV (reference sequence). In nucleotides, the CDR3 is TGTGCCAGCAGTTTAGTCGGCCTAGCGGGGTCTACAGATACGCAGTATTTT. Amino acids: CASSLVGLAGSTDTQYF.

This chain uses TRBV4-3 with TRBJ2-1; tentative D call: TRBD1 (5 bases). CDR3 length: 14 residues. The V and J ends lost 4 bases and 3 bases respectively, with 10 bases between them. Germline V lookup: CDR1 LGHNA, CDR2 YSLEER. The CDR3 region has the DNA TGCGCCAGCAGCCGCCTCACAGGCTACAATGAGCAGTTCTTC. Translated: CASSRLTGYNEQFF.

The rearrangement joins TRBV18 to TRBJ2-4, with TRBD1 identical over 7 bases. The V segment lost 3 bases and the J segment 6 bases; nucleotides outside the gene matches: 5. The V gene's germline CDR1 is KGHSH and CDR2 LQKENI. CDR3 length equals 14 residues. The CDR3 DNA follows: TGTGCCAGCTCACCGGGACAGAATCCAAACATTCAGTACTTC. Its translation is CASSPGQNPNIQYF.

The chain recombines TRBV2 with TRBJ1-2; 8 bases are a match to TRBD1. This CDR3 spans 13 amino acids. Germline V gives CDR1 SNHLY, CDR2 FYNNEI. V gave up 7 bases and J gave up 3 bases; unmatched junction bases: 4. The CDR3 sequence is CASKTGDDYGYTF. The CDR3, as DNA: TGTGCCAGCAAGACAGGGGATGACTATGGCTACACCTTC.

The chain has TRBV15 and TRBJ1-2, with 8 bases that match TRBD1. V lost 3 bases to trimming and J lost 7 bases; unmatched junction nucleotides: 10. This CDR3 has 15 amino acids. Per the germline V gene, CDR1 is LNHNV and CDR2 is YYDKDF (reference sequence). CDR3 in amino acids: CATSSSFDRGRGYTF. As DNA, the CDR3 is TGTGCCACCAGCAGTAGCTTCGACAGGGGACGTGGCTACACCTTC.

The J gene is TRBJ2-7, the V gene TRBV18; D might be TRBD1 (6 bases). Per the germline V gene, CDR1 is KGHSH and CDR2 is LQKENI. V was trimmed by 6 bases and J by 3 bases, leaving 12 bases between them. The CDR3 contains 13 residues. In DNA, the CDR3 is TGTGCCAGCTCCCTCGGACAGTACTACGAGCAGTACTTC. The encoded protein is CASSLGQYYEQYF.

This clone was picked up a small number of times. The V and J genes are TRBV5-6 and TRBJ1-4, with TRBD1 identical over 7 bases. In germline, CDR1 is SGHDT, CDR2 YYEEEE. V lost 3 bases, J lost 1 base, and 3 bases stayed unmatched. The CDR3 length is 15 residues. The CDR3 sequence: CASSSRTGTNEKLFF. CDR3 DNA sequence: TGTGCCAGCAGCTCGAGGACAGGAACTAATGAAAAACTGTTTTTT.

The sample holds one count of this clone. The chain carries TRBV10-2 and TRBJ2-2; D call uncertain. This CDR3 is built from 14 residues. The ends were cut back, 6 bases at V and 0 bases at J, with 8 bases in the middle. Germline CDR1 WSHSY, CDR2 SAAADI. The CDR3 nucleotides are TGCGCCAGCAGCAGGATTACGAACACCGGGGAGCTGTTTTTT. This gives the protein CASSRITNTGELFF.

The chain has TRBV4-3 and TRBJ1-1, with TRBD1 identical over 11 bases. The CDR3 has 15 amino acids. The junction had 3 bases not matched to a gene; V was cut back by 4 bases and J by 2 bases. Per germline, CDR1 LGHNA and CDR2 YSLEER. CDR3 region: CASSRDRGENTEAFF. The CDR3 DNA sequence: TGCGCCAGCAGCCGGGACAGGGGGGAAAACACTGAAGCTTTCTTT.

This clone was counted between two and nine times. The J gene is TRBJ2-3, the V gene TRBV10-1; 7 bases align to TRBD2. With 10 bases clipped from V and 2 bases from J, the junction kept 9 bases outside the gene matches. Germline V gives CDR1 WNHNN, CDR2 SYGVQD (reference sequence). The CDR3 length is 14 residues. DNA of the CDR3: TGCGCCATCCCCCGGGACTACCTCACAGATACGCAGTATTTT. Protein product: CAIPRDYLTDTQYF.

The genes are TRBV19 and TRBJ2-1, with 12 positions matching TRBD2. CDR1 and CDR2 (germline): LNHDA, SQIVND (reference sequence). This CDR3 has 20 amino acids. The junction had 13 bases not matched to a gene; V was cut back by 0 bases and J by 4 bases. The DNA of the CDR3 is TGTGCCAGTAGTATAGACCATCTAGCGGGGGGGCCCGGGTGGTACAATGAGCAGTTCTTC. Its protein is CASSIDHLAGGPGWYNEQFF.

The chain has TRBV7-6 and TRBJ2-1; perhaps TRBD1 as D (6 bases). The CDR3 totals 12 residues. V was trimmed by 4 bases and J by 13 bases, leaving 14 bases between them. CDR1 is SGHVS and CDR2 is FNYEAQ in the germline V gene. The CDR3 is CASSSGDRIQFF. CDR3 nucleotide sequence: TGTGCCAGCAGCTCCGGAGACAGGATTCAGTTCTTC.

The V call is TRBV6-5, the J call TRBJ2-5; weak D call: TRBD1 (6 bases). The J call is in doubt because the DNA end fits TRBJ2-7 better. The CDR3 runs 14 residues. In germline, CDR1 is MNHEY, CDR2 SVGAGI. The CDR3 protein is CASSRLGQPYEQYF. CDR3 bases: TGTGCCAGCAGTCGACTTGGACAGCCCTACGAGCAGTACTTC.

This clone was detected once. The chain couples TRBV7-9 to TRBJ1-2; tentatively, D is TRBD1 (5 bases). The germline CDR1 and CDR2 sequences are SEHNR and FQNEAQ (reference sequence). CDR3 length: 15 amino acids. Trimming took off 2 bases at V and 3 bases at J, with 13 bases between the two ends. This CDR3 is CASSLYEGADYGYTF. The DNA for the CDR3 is TGTGCCAGCAGCTTATATGAAGGGGCGGACTATGGCTACACCTTC.

The CDR3 DNA reads TGTGCCAGCAGCCGGACAGGGAACAGCAATCAGCCCCAGCATTTT. It codes for CASSRTGNSNQPQHF. The chain uses TRBV5-8 and TRBJ1-5; TRBD1 matches at 8 bases. Trimming at V came to 4 bases and at J to 1 base, leaving 4 bases not matched to a gene. Germline loops: CDR1 SGHTS, CDR2 YDEGEE. The CDR3 has 15 amino acids.

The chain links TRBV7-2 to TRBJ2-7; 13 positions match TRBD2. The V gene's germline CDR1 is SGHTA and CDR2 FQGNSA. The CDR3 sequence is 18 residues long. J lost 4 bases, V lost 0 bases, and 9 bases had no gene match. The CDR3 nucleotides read TGTGCCAGCAGCTTAGCCGGGACTAGCGGGACAACCTGGTACGAGCAGTACTTC. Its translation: CASSLAGTSGTTWYEQYF.

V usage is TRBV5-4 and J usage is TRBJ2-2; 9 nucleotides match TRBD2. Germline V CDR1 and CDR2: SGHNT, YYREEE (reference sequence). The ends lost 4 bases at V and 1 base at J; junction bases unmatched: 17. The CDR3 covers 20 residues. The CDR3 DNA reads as TGTGCCAGCAGCCCCGACGGCCCGGGACTAGCTCTCGGGAACACCGGGGAGCTGTTTTTT. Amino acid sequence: CASSPDGPGLALGNTGELFF.

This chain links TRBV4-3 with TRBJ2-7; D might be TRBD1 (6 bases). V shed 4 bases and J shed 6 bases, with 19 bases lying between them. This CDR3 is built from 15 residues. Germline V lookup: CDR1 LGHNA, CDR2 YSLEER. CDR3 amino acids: CASSPGTGQSSEQYF. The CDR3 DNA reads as TGCGCCAGCAGCCCTGGTACTGGACAGTCGTCCGAGCAGTACTTC.

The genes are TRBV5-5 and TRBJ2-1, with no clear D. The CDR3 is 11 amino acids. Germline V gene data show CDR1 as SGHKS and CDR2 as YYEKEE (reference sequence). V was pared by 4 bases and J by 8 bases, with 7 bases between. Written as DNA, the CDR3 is TGTGCCAGCAGCAGAGTTGATGAGCAGTTCTTC. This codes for CASSRVDEQFF.

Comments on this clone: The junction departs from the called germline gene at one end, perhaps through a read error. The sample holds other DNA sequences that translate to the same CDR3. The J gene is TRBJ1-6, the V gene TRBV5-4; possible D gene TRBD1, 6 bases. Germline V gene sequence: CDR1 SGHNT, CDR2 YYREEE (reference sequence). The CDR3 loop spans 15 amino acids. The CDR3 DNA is TGTGCCAGCAGTAATAAGGGACAAAGAAATTCCCCCCTCCACTTT. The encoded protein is CASSNKGQRNSPLHF. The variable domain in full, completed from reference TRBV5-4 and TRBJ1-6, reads ETGVTQSPTHLIKTRGQQVTLRCSSQSGHNTVSWYQQALGQGPQFIFQYYREEENGRGNFPPRFSGLQFPNYSSELNVNALELDDSALYLCASSNKGQRNSPLHFGNGTRLTVT.

CDR3: CASSYGTGFSYEQYF. CDR3 coding DNA: TGTGCCAGCAGTTACGGGACAGGCTTCTCCTACGAGCAGTACTTC. This chain connects TRBV6-5 to TRBJ2-7, with 8 bases lining up with TRBD1. The CDR3 extends over 15 amino acids. Germline trimming cut 2 bases from V and 0 bases from J; bases unmatched to any gene: 3. Germline lookup yields CDR1 MNHEY and CDR2 SVGAGI.

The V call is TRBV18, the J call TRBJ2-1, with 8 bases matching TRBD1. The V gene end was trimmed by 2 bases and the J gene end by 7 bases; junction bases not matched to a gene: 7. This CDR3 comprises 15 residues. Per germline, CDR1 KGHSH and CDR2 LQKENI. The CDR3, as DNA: TGTGCCAGCTCACCAGACAGGGGTTCACGGAATGAGCAGTTCTTC. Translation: CASSPDRGSRNEQFF.

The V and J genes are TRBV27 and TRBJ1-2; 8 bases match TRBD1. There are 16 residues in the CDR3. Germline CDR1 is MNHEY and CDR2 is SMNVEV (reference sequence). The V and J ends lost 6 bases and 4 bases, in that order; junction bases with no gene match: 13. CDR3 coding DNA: TGTGCCAGCAGCCTCTCCGGGGCAGGGGGCTCCTATGGCTACACCTTC. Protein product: CASSLSGAGGSYGYTF.

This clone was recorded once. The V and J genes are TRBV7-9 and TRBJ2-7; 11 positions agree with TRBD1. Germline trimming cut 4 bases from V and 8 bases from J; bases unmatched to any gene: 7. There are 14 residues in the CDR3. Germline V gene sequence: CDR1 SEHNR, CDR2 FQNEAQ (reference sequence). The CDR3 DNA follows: TGTGCCAGCAGCTCCGGACAGGGGGCCTTTAAGCAGTACTTC. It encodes CASSSGQGAFKQYF.